This T cell receptor beta chain was sequenced in a study of T-cell reconstitution after alpha-beta-depleted transplantation in children. This clonotype was recorded a few times. The antigen remains unidentified. CDR3 size: 15 residues. The junction had 10 bases not matched to a gene; V was cut back by 10 bases and J by 8 bases. Germline assignment: CDR1 MDHEN and CDR2 SYDVKM. It was with unique molecular identifiers that the TCRbeta library was prepared. From the PCR reads, TCRdb called clonotypes with MiXCR, one entry per CDR3 protein. This sample has approximately 290,000 distinct CDR3 sequences, with about 9.9% found just once. Findings and limits, study-wide: Fresh T-cell production supplied most of the T-cell counts and diversity seen one year after transplant. Several hundred expanded graft clones reportedly gave rise to the alpha-beta T cells present about two months after transplant. Surviving recipient T cells and thymic progenitors accounted for the high day-60 TCRbeta diversity observed in some patients.

Sequenced material: peripheral blood, taken 180 days after TCRalphabeta/CD19-depleted stem cell transplant. This chain uses TRBV28 with TRBJ2-1, with 14 bases that match TRBD2. This TCR derives from a male patient between 2 and 15 years old who had a stem cell transplant for chronic granulomatous disease, so the T cells may come from the graft donor. CDR3 nucleotides: TGTGCCATCTCATCGGGGACTAGCGGGAGCTATGAGCAGTTCTTC. Translating gives CAISSGTSGSYEQFF.